This entry describes one T cell receptor (beta chain). Its antigen is currently unknown. Genomic DNA (from each subset) was split evenly across several immunoSEQ plates. Clones were read by immunoSEQ multiplex PCR, and TCRdb kept only the in-frame ones, dropping some. This sample has more than 2,000,000 clones, with roughly 92% found just once. The source of the sample is a study of shared clonotypes between healthy human individuals. General study findings and limits: Larger estimated richness was generally recorded for naive subsets relative to memory subsets. Incomplete sequencing of sorted subsets was indicated by rarefaction despite large depth.

Trimming shortened V by 0 bases and J by 3 bases, and 15 bases separated the two germline ends. CDR3 length: 17 residues. From germline, CDR1 is SGHNT and CDR2 YYREEE (reference sequence). This TCR came from a man aged 18 to 29 in good health. Source material: naive CD4+ T cells sorted from blood. As to subset: CD45RA+ positively selected. The chain employs TRBV5-4 and TRBJ2-2; possible D gene TRBD1, 6 bases. CDR3 sequence reads: CASSLAAQGVDTGELFF. CDR3 DNA sequence: TGTGCCAGCAGCTTGGCCGCACAGGGTGTCGACACCGGGGAGCTGTTTTTT.